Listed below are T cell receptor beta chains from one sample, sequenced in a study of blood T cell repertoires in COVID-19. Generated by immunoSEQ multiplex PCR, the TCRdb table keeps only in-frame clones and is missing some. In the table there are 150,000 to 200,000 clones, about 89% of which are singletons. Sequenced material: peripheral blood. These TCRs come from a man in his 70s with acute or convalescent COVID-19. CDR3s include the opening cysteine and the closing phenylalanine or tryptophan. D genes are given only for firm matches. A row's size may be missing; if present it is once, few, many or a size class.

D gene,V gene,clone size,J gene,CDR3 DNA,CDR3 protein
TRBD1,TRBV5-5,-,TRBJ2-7,TGTGCCAGCAGGTCGGCCGGGACAGGGGGTTCCTACGAGCAGTACTTC,CASRSAGTGGSYEQYF
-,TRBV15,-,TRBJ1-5,TGTGCCACCAGCAGGGCCCTCAATCAGCCCCAGCATTTT,CATSRALNQPQHF
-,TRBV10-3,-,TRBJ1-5,TGTGCCATCAGTCCGACAGCATCAAGCAATCAGCCCCAGCATTTT,CAISPTASSNQPQHF
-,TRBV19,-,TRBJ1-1,TGTGCCAGTAGTGTCCCGTCGGGGGACACTGAAGCTTTCTTT,CASSVPSGDTEAFF
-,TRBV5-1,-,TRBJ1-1,TGCGCCAGCAGCTTGGAGGGGAGGATTCTGGAGGGCACTGAAGCTTTCTTT,CASSLEGRILEGTEAFF
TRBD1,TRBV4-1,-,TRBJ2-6,TGCGCCAGCAGCCAGGCCTCGGGACAGGGCTCTGGGGCCAACGTCCTGACTTTC,CASSQASGQGSGANVLTF
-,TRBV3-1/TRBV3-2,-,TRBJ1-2,TGTGCCAGCAGCCAAGATCGGGGGGGCGGCTATGGCTACACCTTC,CASSQDRGGGYGYTF
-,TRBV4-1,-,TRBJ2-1,TGCGCCAGCAGCCAGGGAGAGGGTGAGCAGTTCTTC,CASSQGEGEQFF
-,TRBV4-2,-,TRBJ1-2,TGTGCCAGCAGCCAAGATACAGGGTTAAACTATGGCTACACCTTC,CASSQDTGLNYGYTF
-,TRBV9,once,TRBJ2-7,TGTGCCAGCAGCTTTAGCCCTAGCTCCTACGAGCAGTACTTC,CASSFSPSSYEQYF
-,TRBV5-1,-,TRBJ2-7,TGCGCCAGCAGCTCCGGTTTTAGAGTTTCCCGCTCCGAGCAGTACTTC,CASSSGFRVSRSEQYF
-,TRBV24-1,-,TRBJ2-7,TGTGCCACCAGTGATTTAGGGGCGGACGAGCAGTACTTC,CATSDLGADEQYF
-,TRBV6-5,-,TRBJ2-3,TGTGCCAGCAGTTTCCCGGGGACTAGCACAGATACGCAGTATTTT,CASSFPGTSTDTQYF
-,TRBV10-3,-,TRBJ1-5,TGTGCCATCAGGGACAGACAACTACGTCAGCCCCAGCATTTT,CAIRDRQLRQPQHF
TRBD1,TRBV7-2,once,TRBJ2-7,TGTGCCACCTCGGAATCCGGGACAGGCTACGAGCAGTACTTC,CATSESGTGYEQYF
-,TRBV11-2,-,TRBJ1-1,TGTGCCAGCAGCCTGGGCATCAGGGAAGCTTTCTTT,CASSLGIREAFF
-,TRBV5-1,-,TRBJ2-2,TGCGCCAGCAGCTTTCAGGCTGTCAGTTCTCCCGGGGAGCTGTTTTTT,CASSFQAVSSPGELFF
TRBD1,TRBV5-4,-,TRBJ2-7,TGTGCCAGCAGCTTACAGGGGGTCTACGAGCAGTACTTC,CASSLQGVYEQYF
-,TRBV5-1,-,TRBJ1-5,TGCGCCAGCAGCCCAGATAGCAATCAGCCCCAGCATTTT,CASSPDSNQPQHF
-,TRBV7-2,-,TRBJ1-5,TGTGCCAGCAGCTTAGTCCCCGATCAGCCCCAGCATTTT,CASSLVPDQPQHF
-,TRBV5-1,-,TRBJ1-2,TGCGCCAGCAGCTTGGCTGGGGGCGGCTATGGCTACACCTTC,CASSLAGGGYGYTF
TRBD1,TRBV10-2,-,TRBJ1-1,TGCGCCAGCCGGGCAGGGGGCACGGGCACTGAAGCTTTCTTT,CASRAGGTGTEAFF
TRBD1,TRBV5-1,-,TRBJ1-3,TGCGCCAGCAGTGTAGAGACAGGGAACACCATATATTTT,CASSVETGNTIYF
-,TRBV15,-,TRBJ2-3,TGTGCCACCAGCAGAGAGACTGTTGGAACAGATACGCAGTATTTT,CATSRETVGTDTQYF
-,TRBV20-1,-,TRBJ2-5,TGCAGTGCTAGTAGCGCTAGCCTGAGGGAGACCCAGTACTTC,CSASSASLRETQYF
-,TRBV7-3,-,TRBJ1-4,TGTGCCAGCAGCACGGGGGGGCTAGGTGAAAAACTGTTTTTT,CASSTGGLGEKLFF
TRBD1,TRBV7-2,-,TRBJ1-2,TGTGCCAGCAGCTCGGGACAGGGGGGCGGCTACACCTTC,CASSSGQGGGYTF